Listed here are 22 T cell receptor beta chains from one sample, sequenced in a study of T cell repertoires in cytomegalovirus infection (dated by TCRdb to between 2018 and 2021). Sequencing instrument: Illumina HiSeq 1500. TCRdb ran its own pipeline on the public reads, namely fastp trimming at Q25 and MiXCR clone calling, and kept in-frame beta chains. A single entry per CDR3 protein holds the most common genes and DNA from its merged rows. The table for this sample lists some 100,000 distinct CDR3 sequences; less than 25% of them were counted only once. The biggest ten clones account for 35% to 50% of the sample. The sequenced sample was CD8+ T cells from PBMCs. These receptors were taken from a human donor in good health (CMV status not recorded). Some clones in this sample may be carry-over from other donors' samples.

This clonotype turned up a few times. V and J are TRBV12-3 or TRBV12-4 and TRBJ2-2, with 14 bases identical to TRBD2. J gave up 1 base and V 3 bases, and 4 bases lay outside the gene matches. CDR3 length: 18 amino acids. CDR3 bases: TGTGCCAGCAGTTTTCTGGGGACTAGCGGGGGGAACACCGGGGAGCTGTTTTTT. Amino acid sequence: CASSFLGTSGGNTGELFF.

This clonotype turned up a few times. The chain uses TRBV6-1 and TRBJ1-6; D not certain. V lost 1 base and J lost 0, with 7 bases in between. Germline-derived CDR1 and CDR2 are MNHNS and SASEGT. The CDR3 is 16 residues long. The CDR3, as DNA: TGTGCCAGCAGTGAAGGGGTGAACTCCTATAATTCACCCCTCCACTTT. Translated, it gives CASSEGVNSYNSPLHF.

Here the CDR3 reads CASSYYPYNEQFF. CDR3 nucleotide sequence: TGTGCCAGCAGTTATTACCCCTACAATGAGCAGTTCTTC. This chain connects TRBV6-5 to TRBJ2-1, with no clear D. V was pared by 3 bases and J by 2 bases, with 5 bases between. The CDR3 has 13 residues. The germline gives CDR1 MNHEY, CDR2 SVGAGI.

The CDR3 spells CASSPHTGELFF. As DNA, the CDR3 is TGTGCCAGCAGCCCTCATACCGGGGAGCTGTTTTTT. The rearrangement joins TRBV7-8 to TRBJ2-2; D not certain. The CDR3 has 12 residues. V lost 5 bases and J 5 bases, leaving 6 bases between the germline ends. CDR1 is SGHVS, CDR2 FQNEAQ, per germline. Full variable domain (missing parts from reference TRBV7-8 and TRBJ2-2): GAGVSQSPRYKVAKRGQDVALRCDPISGHVSLFWYQQALGQGPEFLTYFQNEAQLDKSGLPSDRFFAERPEGSVSTLKIQRTQQEDSAVYLCASSPHTGELFFGEGSRLTVL.

This sequence joins TRBV3-1 and TRBJ2-7; D is perhaps TRBD2 (5 bases). The germline V gene encodes CDR1 LGHDT and CDR2 YNNKEL (reference sequence). V lost 1 base and J lost 1, with 11 bases in between. This CDR3 comprises 15 residues. CDR3 nucleotide sequence: TGTGCCAGCAGCCAAGGGATGGACTCATCCTACGAGCAGTACTTC. Residues: CASSQGMDSSYEQYF.

This clonotype was seen a few times. V and J are TRBV7-8 and TRBJ2-5; no clear D gene. The V gene's germline CDR1 is SGHVS and CDR2 FQNEAQ. V was shortened by 5 bases and J by 6 bases, with 16 bases between the two germline ends. The CDR3 is 14 residues long. The CDR3 region has the DNA TGTGCCAGCAGCCGCCGGACCCCCGGGCAGACCCAGTACTTC. Amino acid sequence: CASSRRTPGQTQYF.

The chain has TRBV6-5 and TRBJ1-2; possibly TRBD1 for D (6 bases). Between the trimmed V and J ends, which lost 7 bases and 2 bases, there was a span of 20 bases. The CDR3 consists of 16 residues. Germline CDR1 and CDR2: MNHEY and SVGAGI. CDR3 nucleotide sequence: TGTGCCAGCAACCAGACCAGGGACAATAAGAACTATGGCTACACCTTC. Translated, it gives CASNQTRDNKNYGYTF.

This clonotype showed up just a few times. This sequence joins TRBV7-9 and TRBJ1-5; no firm D call. V was shortened by 1 base and J by 7 bases, with 5 bases between the two germline ends. The CDR3 length is 12 residues. Germline CDR1 SEHNR, CDR2 FQNEAQ (reference sequence). This CDR3 reads CASSLDWQPQHF. In nucleotides, the CDR3 is TGTGCCAGCAGCTTAGATTGGCAGCCCCAGCATTTT.

The chain has TRBV7-3 and TRBJ1-1; D gene uncertain. Trimming removed 1 base from V and 2 bases from J, with 5 bases in between. The CDR3 is 13 amino acids. Looked up from germline, CDR1 is SGHTA and CDR2 is FQGTGA. CDR3 protein: CASSLNGNTEAFF. The CDR3, as DNA: TGTGCCAGCAGCTTAAACGGTAACACTGAAGCTTTCTTT.

This clonotype was counted a few times. V and J are TRBV7-6 and TRBJ2-1; D is uncertain. V was clipped by 3 bases and J by 7 bases, with 10 bases between them. Germline V CDR1 and CDR2: SGHVS, FNYEAQ. The CDR3 runs 13 residues. The CDR3 loop reads CASSFKGWNEQFF. In nucleotides, the CDR3 is TGTGCCAGCAGCTTCAAAGGGTGGAATGAGCAGTTCTTC.

This chain uses TRBV6-2 or TRBV6-3 with TRBJ2-2; 7 nucleotides agree with TRBD1. The CDR3 spans 20 residues. Germline CDR1 and CDR2: MNHEY and SVGEGT. V was clipped by 2 bases and J by 9 bases; unmatched bases: 24. The CDR3 loop is CASSYAPDLQGSLFKWELFF. The CDR3 DNA reads TGTGCCAGCAGTTACGCCCCAGATTTACAGGGGTCATTATTCAAGTGGGAGCTGTTTTTT.

V usage is TRBV7-2 and J usage is TRBJ2-2; 13 positions agree with TRBD2. The CDR3 has 17 residues. The junction had 6 bases not matched to a gene; V was cut back by 5 bases and J by 3 bases. CDR1 and CDR2 (germline): SGHTA, FQGNSA. In DNA form, the CDR3 reads TGTGCCAGCAGCCCGGGACTAGCGGGGACCTACACCGGGGAGCTGTTTTTT. It is translated as CASSPGLAGTYTGELFF.

This clonotype turned up a few times. J is TRBJ2-3 and V is TRBV7-6; 9 bases fit TRBD2. The CDR3 consists of 16 residues. With V trimmed by 5 bases and J by 0 bases, 6 bases remained unmatched. CDR1 is SGHVS, CDR2 FNYEAQ, per germline. The CDR3 DNA is TGTGCCAGCAGCCACCCGACTAGCGGTAGCACAGATACGCAGTATTTT. Its translation: CASSHPTSGSTDTQYF. Filled out from reference TRBV7-6 and TRBJ2-3, the complete variable domain reads GAGVSQSPRYKVTKRGQDVALRCDPISGHVSLYWYRQALGQGPEFLTYFNYEAQQDKSGLPNDRFSAERPEGSISTLTIQRTEQRDSAMYRCASSHPTSGSTDTQYFGPGTRLTVL.

V usage is TRBV7-2 and J usage is TRBJ2-2, with D possibly matching TRBD2 (5 bases). In germline, CDR1 is SGHTA, CDR2 FQGNSA. The V gene lost 5 bases and the J gene lost 7 bases, with 14 bases spanning the gap. The CDR3 loop spans 14 amino acids. CDR3 loop: CASSPSRRVGELFF. As DNA, the CDR3 is TGTGCCAGCAGCCCGTCTAGGCGGGTCGGGGAGCTGTTTTTT.

This clonotype was recorded a few times. The rearrangement uses TRBV6-1 and TRBJ2-5; TRBD1 aligns across 9 bases. V shed 6 bases and J 5 bases; nucleotides not matched to a gene: 7. CDR3 length: 14 amino acids. Per germline, CDR1 MNHNS and CDR2 SASEGT. DNA for the CDR3: TGTGCCAGCAGAGACAGGGGGGTGTGGGAGACCCAGTACTTC. Protein sequence: CASRDRGVWETQYF.

The chain joins TRBV27 to TRBJ2-3, with a possible D match to TRBD1 (6 bases). Trimming left V 5 bases short and J 3 bases short, with 15 bases between. Germline CDR1 reads MNHEY; CDR2 reads SMNVEV (reference sequence). CDR3 length: 15 residues. DNA for the CDR3: TGTGCCAGCAGTAAACCACCGCAGGGGACAGATACGCAGTATTTT. It yields the protein CASSKPPQGTDTQYF.

This clonotype came up a few times. The chain joins TRBV7-9 to TRBJ2-3; D unresolved. V lost 1 base and J 2 bases, leaving 10 bases between the germline ends. This CDR3 is 15 amino acids long. In germline, CDR1 is SEHNR, CDR2 FQNEAQ (reference sequence). CDR3 DNA sequence: TGTGCCAGCAGCTTAGAAGGGCTGGTCACAGATACGCAGTATTTT. Amino acid sequence: CASSLEGLVTDTQYF. Full variable domain (missing parts from reference TRBV7-9 and TRBJ2-3): DTGVSQNPRHKITKRGQNVTFRCDPISEHNRLYWYRQTLGQGPEFLTYFQNEAQLEKSRLLSDRFSAERPKGSFSTLEIQRTEQGDSAMYLCASSLEGLVTDTQYFGPGTRLTVL.

This clonotype was counted between two and nine times. This chain links TRBV3-1 with TRBJ2-7; no reliable D call. V was shortened by 1 base and J by 7 bases, with 11 bases between the two germline ends. Germline CDR1 LGHDT, CDR2 YNNKEL (reference sequence). The CDR3 is 13 residues long. This chain's CDR3 is CASSQAADEEQYF. Here the CDR3 DNA reads TGTGCCAGCAGCCAAGCCGCAGACGAGGAGCAGTACTTC.

There are a few counts of this clonotype. The chain couples TRBV7-2 to TRBJ2-2, with no clear D. The germline V and J ends were trimmed by 1 base and 5 bases, with 17 bases remaining between them. The CDR3 covers 17 residues. The germline V gene encodes CDR1 SGHTA and CDR2 FQGNSA. In DNA, the CDR3 is TGTGCCAGCAGCTTAGATTTTGCTAGTGTGGTTACCGGGGAGCTGTTTTTT. Its translation is CASSLDFASVVTGELFF.

This clonotype was observed a handful of times. In DNA form, the CDR3 reads TGTGCCAGCAGTCCCTTTAGCGGGCCGGGACAGGGGGACCCCGGGGAGCTGTTTTTT. Residues: CASSPFSGPGQGDPGELFF. This chain connects TRBV12-3 or TRBV12-4 to TRBJ2-2; TRBD1 aligns across 11 bases. Trimming at V came to 5 bases and at J to 6 bases, leaving 17 bases not matched to a gene. This CDR3 contains 19 residues.

This clonotype was recorded many times. The chain recombines TRBV7-6 with TRBJ2-1, with no clear D. Trimming pared 5 bases from V and 5 bases from J, leaving 13 bases between. This CDR3 comprises 14 residues. Germline V lookup: CDR1 SGHVS, CDR2 FNYEAQ. In DNA form, the CDR3 reads TGTGCCAGCAGCCCGACGGACGGAAACAATGAGCAGTTCTTC. Translating gives CASSPTDGNNEQFF.

The chain employs TRBV7-9 and TRBJ2-1; 10 positions match TRBD2. CDR1 SEHNR and CDR2 FQNEAQ come from the germline V gene (reference sequence). CDR3 length equals 17 residues. The V and J ends lost 4 bases and 1 base, in that order; junction bases with no gene match: 7. This CDR3 reads CASSSYSGGLSYNEQFF. The CDR3 DNA sequence: TGTGCCAGCAGCTCCTATAGCGGGGGGCTGTCCTACAATGAGCAGTTCTTC.